Listed below are T cell receptor beta chains from one sample, sequenced in a study of PD-1 blockade in classical Hodgkin lymphoma. Method: immunoSEQ multiplex PCR; TCRdb's copy keeps in-frame clones and lacks some. The table shows tens of thousands of clones, with approximately 91% occurring only once. The sequencing input was peripheral blood mononuclear cells (PBMCs). The source of these receptors is a human donor with classical Hodgkin lymphoma. Both conserved end residues are part of each CDR3. Fields, in order: clone size, D gene, CDR3 length, J gene, V gene, CDR3 DNA, CDR3 protein. A D gene is named only where the DNA matches it firmly. A row's size may be missing; if present it is once, few, many or a size class.

>medium-sized|NA|13|TRBJ2-7|TRBV18
TGTGCCAGCTCACCATCGGGACCCTACGAGCAGTACTTC
CASSPSGPYEQYF
>NA|NA|11|TRBJ2-5|TRBV7-9
TGTGCCAGCAGCTACAGCGGGTCCCAGTACTTC
CASSYSGSQYF
>few|NA|13|TRBJ1-1|TRBV14
TGTGCCAGCAGCCAAGAGGGGGTAACTGAAGCTTTCTTT
CASSQEGVTEAFF
>NA|TRBD2|15|TRBJ2-1|TRBV11-3
TGTGCCAGCAGCCCTGACGTGACTAGCCGCAATGAGCAGTTCTTC
CASSPDVTSRNEQFF
>NA|NA|15|TRBJ1-3|TRBV6-4
TGTGCCAGCAGTGACTCAGGAGACTCTGGAAACACCATATATTTT
CASSDSGDSGNTIYF
>NA|TRBD2|14|TRBJ2-1|TRBV5-6
TGTGCCAGCAGCTTTTGGCTAGCGGTCAATGAGCAGTTCTTC
CASSFWLAVNEQFF
>NA|TRBD2|14|TRBJ2-2|TRBV7-3
TGTGCCAGCAACCCTAGCGGTGGCACCGGGGAGCTGTTTTTT
CASNPSGGTGELFF
>NA|TRBD2|16|TRBJ2-1|TRBV6-1
TGTGCCAGCAGTGAAGACGGCGGGAGAACCGGTCATGAGCAGTTCTTC
CASSEDGGRTGHEQFF
>NA|NA|15|TRBJ2-3|TRBV5-1
TGCGCCAGCAGCTTGGGGGGGAGAGGCACAGATACGCAGTATTTT
CASSLGGRGTDTQYF
>NA|TRBD2|15|TRBJ2-3|TRBV5-1
TGCGCCAGCAGCCTACCGGGACTAGTAACAGATACGCAGTATTTT
CASSLPGLVTDTQYF
>NA|NA|14|TRBJ2-4|TRBV19
TGTGCCAGTAGGCTCACAGTTGTCAAAAACATTCAGTACTTC
CASRLTVVKNIQYF
>NA|TRBD2|16|TRBJ2-1|TRBV5-1
TGCGCCAGCAGCTTTCTGACGGGAGCGACTAGCGGAGAGCAGTTCTTC
CASSFLTGATSGEQFF
>NA|NA|15|TRBJ2-5|TRBV19
TGTGCCAGTAGTTGGGCAGGGAACCCCAGGGAGACCCAGTACTTC
CASSWAGNPRETQYF
>medium-sized|NA|13|TRBJ2-2|TRBV6-4
TGTGCCAGCAGTGACTCGGCGACCGGGGAGCTGTTTTTT
CASSDSATGELFF
>NA|NA|14|TRBJ1-5|TRBV7-8
TGTGCCAGCAGCCCCGACAGTCTTAATCAGCCCCAGCATTTT
CASSPDSLNQPQHF
>NA|NA|16|TRBJ1-5|TRBV15
TGTGCCACCAGCAGAGAGGGGGTGTCGGCCAATCAGCCCCAGCATTTT
CATSREGVSANQPQHF
>few|NA|13|TRBJ2-5|TRBV11-1
TGTGCCAGCAGCTTAGGGGAAAGAGAGACCCAGTACTTC
CASSLGERETQYF
>NA|NA|15|TRBJ2-3|TRBV6-4
TGTGCCAGCAGTGACCTCCCGGGTGGCACAGATACGCAGTATTTT
CASSDLPGGTDTQYF
>NA|NA|16|TRBJ2-2|TRBV19
TGTGCCAGTAGTATAGGGGCGATGACGAACACCGGGGAGCTGTTTTTT
CASSIGAMTNTGELFF
>NA|NA|15|TRBJ1-6|TRBV6-1
TGTGCCAGCAGTGAACTGGTTGGGGGTAATTCACCCCTCCACTTT
CASSELVGGNSPLHF
>NA|NA|15|TRBJ1-2|TRBV13
TGTGCCAGCAGCTTAAGATCGGGCAGCTTCTATGGCTACACCTTC
CASSLRSGSFYGYTF
>NA|NA|16|TRBJ1-5|TRBV5-5
TGTGCCAGCAGCTTAATGACAGGAGATTCCAATCAGCCCCAGCATTTT
CASSLMTGDSNQPQHF
>few|NA|14|TRBJ1-2|TRBV27
TGTGCCAGCAGTTTGGGGGGGTGGCCCTATGGCTACACCTTC
CASSLGGWPYGYTF
>NA|NA|12|TRBJ1-2|TRBV7-2
TGTGCCAGCAGCCTGGCCAGATATGGCTACACCTTC
CASSLARYGYTF
>NA|NA|15|TRBJ2-2|TRBV18
TGTGCCAGCTCACCACCCGGACCAAACACCGGGGAGCTGTTTTTT
CASSPPGPNTGELFF
>NA|NA|12|TRBJ1-1|TRBV11-2
TGTGCCACCCCGGGCGGGCACACTGAAGCTTTCTTT
CATPGGHTEAFF
>NA|NA|14|TRBJ2-5|TRBV10-3
TGTGCCATCAGTGAGGTCGCACAGCAAGAGACCCAGTACTTC
CAISEVAQQETQYF
>NA|NA|15|TRBJ1-4|TRBV27
TGTGCCAGCAGTTTCTCGGGACGGCATAATGAAAAACTGTTTTTT
CASSFSGRHNEKLFF
>NA|NA|18|TRBJ2-3|TRBV7-8
TGTGCCAGCAGCTTAGCACTCTTGCGGCCCGCTGGGTCAGATACGCAGTATTTT
CASSLALLRPAGSDTQYF
>NA|NA|16|TRBJ2-2|TRBV28
TGTGCCAGCAGTTTATCCCGGGACACAAACACCGGGGAGCTGTTTTTT
CASSLSRDTNTGELFF
>NA|NA|15|TRBJ1-2|TRBV18
TGTGCCAGCTCACCACGGGTCGTCAAGCCCTATGGCTACACCTTC
CASSPRVVKPYGYTF
>once|NA|13|TRBJ2-1|TRBV6-5
TGTGCCAGCAGCACACCAAGTGCGGATGAGCAGTTCTTC
CASSTPSADEQFF
>NA|TRBD1|14|TRBJ1-2|TRBV6-1
TGTGCCAGCATTGCTGACAGGGAGTCGATTGGCTACACCTTC
CASIADRESIGYTF
>once|TRBD1|16|TRBJ2-3|TRBV18
TGTGCCAGCTCACCATGGGATACAGGGGGCGTCGATACGCAGTATTTT
CASSPWDTGGVDTQYF
>NA|NA|17|TRBJ2-7|TRBV18
TGTGCCAGCTCCCTTCTAGTGGGCAGCGAAAGCTCCTACGAGCAGTACTTC
CASSLLVGSESSYEQYF
>NA|NA|14|TRBJ1-2|TRBV19
TGTGCCAGTAGAACGCTCCAGGGAGACTATGGCTACACCTTC
CASRTLQGDYGYTF
>NA|NA|14|TRBJ1-1|TRBV6-4
TGTGCCAGCAGTTACTCTAGAGAAAACACTGAAGCTTTCTTT
CASSYSRENTEAFF
>NA|NA|11|TRBJ1-1|TRBV2
TGTGCCAGCAGCGCCGAAGGAGAAGCTTTCTTT
CASSAEGEAFF
>NA|NA|12|TRBJ2-3|TRBV28
TGTGCCAGCAGTTTATTCAGAGATACGCAGTATTTT
CASSLFRDTQYF
>NA|NA|14|TRBJ1-1|TRBV27
TGTGCCAGCAGTTTAGGGGCCCGGAACACTGAAGCTTTCTTT
CASSLGARNTEAFF
>NA|NA|14|TRBJ2-7|TRBV28
TGTGCCAGCGCCCTGTCTAGGGAGGACGGGGAGCAGTACTTC
CASALSREDGEQYF
>NA|TRBD2|19|TRBJ2-7|TRBV7-9
TGTGCCAGCAGCTCCCCGGCGGGACTAGCGGGAGGGCCGGAGTACGAGCAGTACTTC
CASSSPAGLAGGPEYEQYF
>NA|NA|13|TRBJ1-3|TRBV4-2
TGTGCCAGCAGCCGGGAGCTTGGAAACACCATATATTTT
CASSRELGNTIYF
>NA|NA|15|TRBJ1-2|TRBV5-1
TGCGCCAGCAGCTTTGGACAGCTAGCTAACTATGGCTACACCTTC
CASSFGQLANYGYTF
>NA|TRBD2|15|TRBJ2-1|TRBV27
TGTGCCAGCAGACCAGGACTAGCGGCAAACAATGAGCAGTTCTTC
CASRPGLAANNEQFF
>NA|NA|15|TRBJ2-2|TRBV7-9
TGTGCCAGCAGCTCGCCGGGACCCAACACCGGGGAGCTGTTTTTT
CASSSPGPNTGELFF
>NA|NA|13|TRBJ2-5|TRBV19
TGTGCCAGTAGTATAGACAACCAAGAGACCCAGTACTTC
CASSIDNQETQYF
>NA|NA|16|TRBJ1-1|TRBV7-3
TGTGCCAGCAGCCCAACGACCTTTAAGACGAACACTGAAGCTTTCTTT
CASSPTTFKTNTEAFF
>NA|NA|11|TRBJ2-2|TRBV2
TGTGCCAGCAGTGACCGCGGGGAGCTGTTTTTT
CASSDRGELFF
>NA|NA|14|TRBJ1-1|TRBV27
TGTGCCAGCACTAGTGGTAGGGGGAACACTGAAGCTTTCTTT
CASTSGRGNTEAFF
>NA|TRBD1|13|TRBJ1-1|TRBV29-1
TGCAGCGTACTGGGACAGGGGTCCACTGAAGCTTTCTTT
CSVLGQGSTEAFF